These 19 T cell receptor beta chains were sequenced from one sample in a study of blood T cell repertoires in COVID-19. TCRdb's copy holds only in-frame clones and misses some; the assay was immunoSEQ multiplex PCR. The sample comprises under 95,000 clones, more than 75% of which are singletons, and 1.2% rests with the top ten. Sequencing was performed on peripheral blood. These receptors were collected from a woman at least 80 years old with acute or convalescent COVID-19.

Concerning this clone: The same CDR3 can be traced to other DNA sequences in this sample. The V and J genes are TRBV27 and TRBJ2-7; 8 positions match TRBD1. J was trimmed by 3 bases and V by 5 bases; bases with no gene match: 3. The CDR3 extends over 13 amino acids. Looked up from germline, CDR1 is MNHEY and CDR2 is SMNVEV (reference sequence). The CDR3 loop is CASSRDRGYEQYF. The CDR3 DNA follows: TGTGCCAGCAGTCGAGACAGGGGCTACGAGCAGTACTTC.

This chain uses TRBV6-1 with TRBJ2-3; 9 bases are shared with TRBD1. Germline assignment: CDR1 MNHNS and CDR2 SASEGT. CDR3 size: 16 residues. Trimming removed 1 base from V and 3 bases from J; junction bases left unmatched: 5. CDR3 nucleotide sequence: TGTGCCAGCAGTGAAGGGTTAGGACAGGGGACAGATACGCAGTATTTT. Protein product: CASSEGLGQGTDTQYF.

The chain links TRBV4-1 to TRBJ1-4, with 9 bases that match TRBD1. Germline V CDR1 and CDR2: MGHRA, YSYEKL. The trim removed 1 base at V and 12 bases at J, leaving 21 bases unmatched. The CDR3 has 19 amino acids. In nucleotides, the CDR3 is TGCGCCAGCAGCCAAGGTGCGGTTGGGGGACAGGGCCCCACATACCAACTGTTTTTT. Translation: CASSQGAVGGQGPTYQLFF.

J is TRBJ2-2 and V is TRBV7-2; D remains ambiguous. Germline CDR1 reads SGHTA; CDR2 reads FQGNSA. The CDR3 runs to 15 residues. The V and J ends lost 3 bases and 1 base respectively, with 9 bases between them. The CDR3 coding sequence is TGTGCCAGCAGCTTCAAGGCAGGGAACACCGGGGAGCTGTTTTTT. Translation: CASSFKAGNTGELFF. Full variable domain (remainder filled in from reference TRBV7-2 and TRBJ2-2): GAGVSQSPSNKVTEKGKDVELRCDPISGHTALYWYRQSLGQGLEFLIYFQGNSAPDKSGLPSDRFSAERTGGSVSTLTIQRTQQEDSAVYLCASSFKAGNTGELFFGEGSRLTVL.

The genes are TRBV6-1 and TRBJ2-2; possibly TRBD2 for D (6 bases). V was pared by 2 bases and J by 5 bases, with 12 bases between. Germline CDR1 reads MNHNS; CDR2 reads SASEGT. The CDR3 totals 15 residues. The CDR3, as DNA: TGTGCCAGCAGTGAAAGGGTGGGAGGAACCGGGGAGCTGTTTTTT. This translates into CASSERVGGTGELFF.

The rearrangement links TRBV6-5 to TRBJ2-5; TRBD2 agrees at 10 bases. This CDR3 contains 13 residues. Trimming removed 8 bases from V and 5 bases from J; junction bases left unmatched: 5. Germline V gene sequence: CDR1 MNHEY, CDR2 SVGAGI. CDR3 bases: TGTGCCAGCTCCCCGACTAGCGGGGAGACCCAGTACTTC. Translated, it gives CASSPTSGETQYF.

The genes are TRBV10-1 and TRBJ2-1; D call uncertain. The CDR3 spans 13 residues. Germline loops: CDR1 WNHNN, CDR2 SYGVQD (reference sequence). V lost 10 bases and J 2 bases, leaving 12 bases between the germline ends. DNA of the CDR3: TGCGCCACCGCCATTGGCCCCTACAATGAGCAGTTCTTC. Its protein is CATAIGPYNEQFF.

The chain joins TRBV6-5 to TRBJ2-7; 7 bases map to TRBD2. Trimming took 7 bases from V and 3 from J; bases not matched to a gene: 6. The CDR3 extends over 13 amino acids. Germline CDR1 MNHEY, CDR2 SVGAGI. CDR3 protein: CASNRDYNYEQYF. The CDR3 DNA reads TGTGCCAGCAATCGGGACTATAACTACGAGCAGTACTTC.

As DNA, the CDR3 is TGCGCCAGCAGCGGGGGCCGCCAAACCCCCACAGATACGCAGTATTTT. It is translated as CASSGGRQTPTDTQYF. V gene TRBV5-1 combines with J gene TRBJ2-3; possibly TRBD1 for D (6 bases). Germline assignment: CDR1 SGHRS and CDR2 YFSETQ. The V and J ends lost 4 bases and 2 bases respectively, with 17 bases between them. This CDR3 has 16 amino acids.

The V gene is TRBV5-6, the J gene TRBJ2-5; 9 nucleotides match TRBD2. CDR3 length equals 13 residues. V lost 5 bases to trimming and J lost 5 bases; unmatched junction nucleotides: 4. Germline loops: CDR1 SGHDT, CDR2 YYEEEE. This chain's CDR3 is CASRTSGRETQYF. In DNA form, the CDR3 reads TGTGCCAGCAGGACTAGCGGTAGGGAGACCCAGTACTTC. The variable domain in full, with the rest retrieved from reference TRBV5-6 and TRBJ2-5, is DAGVTQSPTHLIKTRGQQVTLRCSPKSGHDTVSWYQQALGQGPQFIFQYYEEEERQRGNFPDRFSGHQFPNYSSELNVNALLLGDSALYLCASRTSGRETQYFGPGTRLLVL.

This sequence joins TRBV10-2 and TRBJ2-1, with 10 bases lining up with TRBD2. Germline lookup yields CDR1 WSHSY and CDR2 SAAADI. This CDR3 contains 14 residues. With V trimmed by 8 bases and J by 3 bases, 4 bases remained unmatched. CDR3: CASAGTSVYNEQFF. The CDR3 nucleotides read TGCGCCAGCGCCGGGACTAGCGTCTACAATGAGCAGTTCTTC.

The chain uses TRBV24-1 and TRBJ2-1, with 10 bases lining up with TRBD2. CDR3 length: 15 residues. Germline CDR1 reads KGHDR; CDR2 reads SFDVKD. With 8 bases clipped from V and 8 bases from J, the junction kept 11 bases outside the gene matches. The CDR3 region is CATNDPGLASDEQFF. In DNA, the CDR3 is TGTGCCACCAACGATCCGGGACTAGCGTCCGATGAGCAGTTCTTC.

This chain joins TRBV5-1 and TRBJ1-2, with TRBD1 matching over 10 bases. CDR1 and CDR2 (germline): SGHRS, YFSETQ. The CDR3 is 13 amino acids. The V gene end was trimmed by 5 bases and the J gene end by 8 bases; junction bases not matched to a gene: 6. The CDR3 DNA follows: TGCGCCAGCAGTGGACAGGGGGTGAGAGGCTACACCTTC. The encoded protein is CASSGQGVRGYTF.

The genes are TRBV28 and TRBJ1-3, with unresolved D. CDR1 and CDR2 from the germline V gene are MDHEN and SYDVKM. V dropped 5 bases and J dropped 0 bases, with 17 bases sitting between them. The CDR3 consists of 17 residues. CDR3 sequence reads: CASSPSLGGNSGNTIYF. CDR3 nucleotides: TGTGCCAGCAGTCCCTCCCTCGGAGGAAACTCTGGAAACACCATATATTTT.

This CDR3 reads CASSQDYRGPRGSEKLFF. CDR3 nucleotides: TGCGCCAGCAGCCAAGACTACAGGGGCCCTAGGGGAAGTGAAAAACTGTTTTTT. The rearrangement joins TRBV4-1 to TRBJ1-4, with TRBD1 matching 7 bases. J lost 7 bases, V lost 0 bases, and 14 bases had no gene match. Germline V gene data show CDR1 as MGHRA and CDR2 as YSYEKL. This CDR3 contains 18 residues.

V gene TRBV13 combines with J gene TRBJ2-1, with TRBD2 matching 8 bases. The germline CDR1 and CDR2 sequences are PRHDT and FYEKMQ (reference sequence). The CDR3 runs to 15 residues. V lost 6 bases, J lost 6 bases, and 10 bases stayed unmatched. The CDR3 DNA follows: TGTGCCAGCAGACGTCGGGAGGGCCTGGGCAATGAGCAGTTCTTC. It encodes CASRRREGLGNEQFF.

The gene calls are TRBV7-2 and TRBJ2-3; tentative D call: TRBD1 (6 bases). Trimming took 0 bases from V and 5 from J, leaving 18 bases between them. Germline loops: CDR1 SGHTA, CDR2 FQGNSA. This CDR3 has 17 residues. Written as DNA, the CDR3 is TGTGCCAGCAGCTTAGCGCAGGGGCAGGGCCGGGGAGATACGCAGTATTTT. Translated, it gives CASSLAQGQGRGDTQYF.

The genes are TRBV6-5 and TRBJ2-3; TRBD2 aligns across 10 bases. The trim removed 7 bases at V and 4 bases at J, leaving 5 bases unmatched. In germline, CDR1 is MNHEY, CDR2 SVGAGI. This CDR3 comprises 14 residues. CDR3 coding DNA: TGTGCCAGCAAAAGTCTAGCGGGGGCAGATACGCAGTATTTT. It is translated as CASKSLAGADTQYF.

The V and J genes are TRBV7-6 and TRBJ1-3, with 10 bases identical to TRBD1. Looked up from germline, CDR1 is SGHVS and CDR2 is FNYEAQ. This CDR3 spans 15 amino acids. With 5 bases clipped from V and 0 bases from J, the junction kept 1 base outside the gene matches. The CDR3 sequence is CASSGQGGSGNTIYF. The CDR3, as DNA: TGTGCCAGCAGCGGACAGGGGGGCTCTGGAAACACCATATATTTT. Using reference TRBV7-6 and TRBJ1-3 for the parts outside the CDR3, the full variable domain is GAGVSQSPRYKVTKRGQDVALRCDPISGHVSLYWYRQALGQGPEFLTYFNYEAQQDKSGLPNDRFSAERPEGSISTLTIQRTEQRDSAMYRCASSGQGGSGNTIYFGEGSWLTVV.